The 4 T cell receptor beta chains given below trace back to one sample, sequenced in a study of blood T cell repertoires in COVID-19. Sequencing was performed with immunoSEQ multiplex PCR; in TCRdb, only in-frame clones are kept and a portion is missing. The repertoire consists of fewer than 250,000 clones, with less than 90% occurring once and the leading ten covering 15% to 20%. The sequenced sample was peripheral blood. These receptor sequences come from a human donor in a cohort sampled during active COVID-19.

In this sample, this clone turned up a few times. V usage is TRBV7-8 and J usage is TRBJ1-1, with 9 bases fitting TRBD1. There are 15 residues in the CDR3. Germline-derived CDR1 and CDR2 are SGHVS and FQNEAQ. Losses at the gene ends were 5 bases for V and 3 bases for J; bases not matched to a gene: 7. The CDR3 protein is CASSPSWTGDTEAFF. The CDR3, as DNA: TGTGCCAGCAGCCCTTCATGGACAGGGGACACTGAAGCTTTCTTT.

The V call is TRBV9, the J call TRBJ2-1; 11 bases map to TRBD2. V was pared by 4 bases and J by 7 bases, with 7 bases of the junction left unmatched. CDR1 is SGDLS and CDR2 is YYNGEE in the germline V gene. This CDR3 is built from 15 residues. CDR3: CASSPLAGGKNEQFF. CDR3 DNA sequence: TGTGCCAGCAGCCCCCTAGCGGGGGGTAAGAATGAGCAGTTCTTC.

The chain couples TRBV2 to TRBJ2-7, with D unresolved. CDR1 SNHLY and CDR2 FYNNEI come from the germline V gene. V was clipped by 2 bases and J by 4 bases, with 6 bases between them. The CDR3 length is 12 residues. CDR3 protein: CASSEQDYEQYV. CDR3 coding DNA: TGTGCCAGCAGTGAACAGGATTACGAGCAGTACGTC.

The CDR3 is CASSPVGSGQPQHF. Here the CDR3 DNA reads TGTGCCAGCAGCCCTGTTGGGTCGGGTCAGCCCCAGCATTTT. The chain recombines TRBV5-5 with TRBJ1-5; no clear D. The germline CDR1 and CDR2 sequences are SGHKS and YYEKEE (reference sequence). This CDR3 region has 14 residues. V was clipped by 4 bases and J by 6 bases, with 14 bases between them.